These 32 T cell receptor beta chains originate from one sample sequenced in a study of T-cell memory formation after mild COVID-19. Each CDR3 protein gets one entry after TCRdb re-called the 5' RACE reads with MiXCR. This table has about 320,000 distinct CDR3 sequences, over 11% appearing once. The sequenced material came from PBMCs or a T cell subset sorted from them (not recorded which). The source of these receptors is a young man who had mild COVID-19 (a few samples of this study predate the infection). Cell type and time point are not known.

The chain combines TRBV4-1 with TRBJ2-2; D uncertain. Germline V gene data show CDR1 as MGHRA and CDR2 as YSYEKL. V gave up 0 bases and J gave up 7 bases, with 12 bases separating them. The CDR3 runs 15 residues. The CDR3 bases are TGCGCCAGCAGCCAAGATCTGAAGTGGGGCGGGGAGCTGTTTTTT. This translates into CASSQDLKWGGELFF.

This clonotype was seen a handful of times. The V gene is TRBV7-2, the J gene TRBJ1-3; possibly TRBD1 for D (5 bases). CDR3 length equals 17 residues. Germline V gene sequence: CDR1 SGHTA, CDR2 FQGNSA. Trimming shortened V by 2 bases and J by 0 bases, and 14 bases separated the two germline ends. In DNA form, the CDR3 reads TGTGCCAGCAGCTTAAGAGAGGGGCGAATCTCTGGAAACACCATATATTTT. Translation: CASSLREGRISGNTIYF.

This chain uses TRBV18 with TRBJ2-7, with 9 bases aligning to TRBD1. With V trimmed by 2 bases and J by 11 bases, 10 bases remained unmatched. The CDR3 spans 14 residues. CDR1 is KGHSH, CDR2 LQKENI, per germline. As DNA, the CDR3 is TGTGCCAGCTCACCATCGGGACAGGGAAAGGGAAAGTACGTC. Translating it yields CASSPSGQGKGKYV.

This clonotype was found a few times. This chain joins TRBV12-3 or TRBV12-4 and TRBJ2-1, with D uncertain. The length of the CDR3 is 11 residues. Trimming pared 7 bases from V and 7 bases from J, leaving 8 bases between. The CDR3 nucleotides are TGTGCCAGCACGGTCTTTAATGAGCAGTTCTTC. This encodes CASTVFNEQFF.

The genes are TRBV7-9 and TRBJ2-1; 9 bases fit TRBD2. Germline-derived CDR1 and CDR2 are SEHNR and FQNEAQ (reference sequence). Trimming cost V 3 bases and J 8 bases; bases outside gene matches: 8. The length of the CDR3 is 15 residues. The DNA for the CDR3 is TGTGCCAGCAGCTTGGGGTCTAGCGGGGCCCATGAGCAGTTCTTC. Translating gives CASSLGSSGAHEQFF.

The rearrangement links TRBV29-1 to TRBJ1-2, with TRBD1 identical over 9 bases. The CDR3 sequence is 11 residues long. V lost 6 bases to trimming and J lost 6 bases; unmatched junction nucleotides: 2. Germline CDR1 is SQVTM and CDR2 is ANQGSEA. CDR3 nucleotide sequence: TGCAGCGTCAGACAGGGGGATGGCTACACCTTC. Its protein product is CSVRQGDGYTF.

This clonotype turned up a few times. The chain employs TRBV6-1 and TRBJ2-1; weak D call: TRBD2 (6 bases). Germline V gene data show CDR1 as MNHNS and CDR2 as SASEGT. The CDR3 loop spans 11 amino acids. V shed 6 bases and J shed 9 bases, with 9 bases lying between them. The CDR3 bases are TGTGCCAGCAGGGGGGGTACTGAGCAGTTCTTC. Encoded protein: CASRGGTEQFF.

Of note for this clonotype: It may be a read error: a sequence one base away is much more abundant. The rearrangement links TRBV6-5 to TRBJ1-6; D is perhaps TRBD1 (5 bases). V gave up 6 bases and J gave up 3 bases, with 6 bases separating them. Germline CDR1 reads MNHEY; CDR2 reads SVGAGI. The CDR3 covers 13 residues. The CDR3: CASRTDYNSPLHF. CDR3 coding DNA: TGTGCCAGCAGGACAGACTATAATTCACCCCTCCACTTT.

The chain uses TRBV4-2 and TRBJ1-1; no reliable D call. Germline V CDR1 and CDR2: LGHNA, YNFKEQ. The V and J ends lost 4 bases and 1 base respectively, with 10 bases between them. This CDR3 is built from 14 residues. The CDR3, as DNA: TGTGCCAGCAGCCTCGGGCCACCGAACACTGAAGCTTTCTTT. Amino acid sequence: CASSLGPPNTEAFF.

The chain links TRBV5-1 to TRBJ2-2; TRBD1 matches 10 bases. Germline V CDR1 and CDR2: SGHRS, YFSETQ. The junction had 5 bases not matched to a gene; V was cut back by 10 bases and J by 5 bases. The CDR3 is made up of 13 amino acids. CDR3 nucleotides: TGCGCCGGCGGGACAGGGGATACCGGGGAGCTGTTTTTT. It specifies CAGGTGDTGELFF.

This clonotype was found a few times. The chain is built from TRBV4-2 and TRBJ2-7; 7 positions match TRBD1. Unmatched junction bases numbered 7, after V lost 3 bases and J lost 2 bases. Germline CDR1 is LGHNA and CDR2 is YNFKEQ. The CDR3 has 15 amino acids. CDR3 region: CASSQMTGLAYEQYF. As DNA, the CDR3 is TGTGCCAGCAGCCAGATGACAGGGCTCGCCTACGAGCAGTACTTC.

This clonotype has just a few counts. The chain has TRBV7-2 and TRBJ2-1; D may match TRBD1 or TRBD2 (6 bases each). The CDR3 spans 15 residues. CDR1 and CDR2 from the germline V gene are SGHTA and FQGNSA. Between the trimmed V and J ends, which lost 3 bases and 10 bases, there was a span of 19 bases. CDR3 in amino acids: CASSFLSGASREQFF. In nucleotides, the CDR3 is TGTGCCAGCAGCTTCCTATCGGGGGCCAGCAGGGAGCAGTTCTTC.

This clonotype has just a few counts. This rearrangement joins TRBV4-1 to TRBJ1-1; D not certain. CDR3 length equals 15 residues. V gave up 1 base and J gave up 1 base, with 10 bases separating them. Germline V gene lookup returns CDR1 MGHRA and CDR2 YSYEKL. The CDR3 protein is CASSQAPRQNTEAFF. The CDR3 region has the DNA TGCGCCAGCAGCCAAGCTCCGCGGCAGAACACTGAAGCTTTCTTT.

The V and J genes are TRBV19 and TRBJ1-1; TRBD1 matches at 8 bases. The CDR3 is 14 residues long. Per the germline V gene, CDR1 is LNHDA and CDR2 is SQIVND (reference sequence). Germline trimming cut 7 bases from V and 2 bases from J; bases unmatched to any gene: 6. The CDR3: CASMDRAHNTEAFF. The CDR3 DNA sequence: TGTGCCAGTATGGACAGGGCCCATAACACTGAAGCTTTCTTT. The variable domain in full, with the rest retrieved from reference TRBV19 and TRBJ1-1, is DGGITQSPKYLFRKEGQNVTLSCEQNLNHDAMYWYRQDPGQGLRLIYYSQIVNDFQKGDIAEGYSVSREKKESFPLTVTSAQKNPTAFYLCASMDRAHNTEAFFGQGTRLTVV.

This clonotype was seen a handful of times. V gene TRBV6-5 combines with J gene TRBJ1-1; the match to TRBD1 covers 7 bases. The CDR3 has 14 amino acids. Germline CDR1 and CDR2: MNHEY and SVGAGI. V lost 9 bases to trimming and J lost 1 base; unmatched junction nucleotides: 8. The CDR3 sequence: CARVPRDRNTEAFF. The CDR3 DNA reads TGTGCCAGGGTGCCCCGGGACAGGAACACTGAAGCTTTCTTT.

This clonotype was seen only a few times. This chain uses TRBV5-1 with TRBJ1-5, with D uncertain. The ends were cut back, 3 bases at V and 7 bases at J, with 14 bases in the middle. CDR1 and CDR2 (germline): SGHRS, YFSETQ. The CDR3 covers 14 residues. The CDR3 loop reads CASSSGEVGQPQHF. The CDR3 nucleotides are TGCGCCAGCAGCTCCGGGGAGGTTGGACAGCCCCAGCATTTT.

The rearrangement joins TRBV3-1 to TRBJ1-5; D gene uncertain. In germline, CDR1 is LGHDT, CDR2 YNNKEL (reference sequence). With 8 bases removed from V and 7 bases from J, the gap between germline ends came to 15 bases. The CDR3 contains 13 residues. CDR3 coding DNA: TGTGCCAGCGGGGATATAGGCGCCCAGCCCCAGCATTTT. It codes for CASGDIGAQPQHF.

This clonotype was seen more than once but under ten times. J is TRBJ1-2 and V is TRBV20-1, with 8 nucleotides matching TRBD1. From germline, CDR1 is DFQATT and CDR2 SNEGSKA (reference sequence). The CDR3 spans 13 residues. Trimming cost V 6 bases and J 4 bases; bases outside gene matches: 7. The CDR3 is CSAPGTGGYGYTF. The CDR3 DNA sequence: TGCAGTGCCCCCGGGACAGGAGGCTATGGCTACACCTTC.

The chain employs TRBV10-3 and TRBJ2-3, with TRBD2 matching 15 bases. The germline gives CDR1 ENHRY, CDR2 SYGVKD. V trimming: 3 bases; J trimming: 2 bases; junction bases outside the gene matches: 3. CDR3 length equals 17 residues. The CDR3 region is CAISDGTSGGITDTQYF. The CDR3 DNA is TGTGCCATCAGTGACGGGACTAGCGGGGGGATCACAGATACGCAGTATTTT.

This clonotype was recorded a few times. This chain joins TRBV3-1 and TRBJ1-6, with 7 bases aligning to TRBD1. Trimming cost V 0 bases and J 4 bases; bases outside gene matches: 3. Germline values: CDR1 LGHDT, CDR2 YNNKEL (reference sequence). The CDR3 sequence is 16 residues long. The CDR3 here is CASSQDRGLYNSPLHF. In nucleotides, the CDR3 is TGTGCCAGCAGCCAAGACAGGGGGTTATATAATTCACCCCTCCACTTT.

This sequence joins TRBV5-1 and TRBJ1-2; no clear D gene. CDR3 length equals 13 residues. From germline, CDR1 is SGHRS and CDR2 YFSETQ. V lost 5 bases, J lost 6 bases, and 14 bases lay in between. CDR3: CASRAAPADGYTF. DNA of the CDR3: TGCGCCAGCAGAGCGGCCCCGGCCGATGGCTACACCTTC. Complete variable domain (other parts from reference TRBV5-1 and TRBJ1-2): KAGVTQTPRYLIKTRGQQVTLSCSPISGHRSVSWYQQTPGQGLQFLFEYFSETQRNKGNFPGRFSGRQFSNSRSEMNVSTLELGDSALYLCASRAAPADGYTFGSGTRLTVV.

This clonotype was seen repeatedly, ten times or more. This sequence joins TRBV4-3 and TRBJ2-3; D gene unclear. CDR3 length: 15 amino acids. The ends were cut back, 0 bases at V and 1 base at J, with 8 bases in the middle. The V gene's germline CDR1 is LGHNA and CDR2 YSLEER. The CDR3: CASSQEGQGTDTQYF. The DNA of the CDR3 is TGCGCCAGCAGCCAAGAAGGGCAGGGCACAGATACGCAGTATTTT.

This clonotype was counted many times. The chain carries TRBV4-3 and TRBJ1-1; 9 nucleotides match TRBD1. J gave up 1 base and V 4 bases, and 4 bases lay outside the gene matches. CDR3 length: 15 residues. Looked up from germline, CDR1 is LGHNA and CDR2 is YSLEER. The CDR3 sequence is CASSPQGATNTEAFF. CDR3 nucleotide sequence: TGCGCCAGCAGCCCACAGGGGGCTACGAACACTGAAGCTTTCTTT.

The chain recombines TRBV29-1 with TRBJ1-1; D is uncertain. This CDR3 has 12 amino acids. The germline V gene encodes CDR1 SQVTM and CDR2 ANQGSEA. V lost 7 bases to trimming and J lost 2 bases, with 11 bases between them. CDR3: CSAKDQNTEAFF. The CDR3, as DNA: TGCAGCGCCAAGGACCAAAACACTGAAGCTTTCTTT. Full variable domain (outside the CDR3, taken from reference TRBV29-1 and TRBJ1-1): SAVISQKPSRDICQRGTSLTIQCQVDSQVTMMFWYRQQPGQSLTLIATANQGSEATYESGFVIDKFPISRPNLTFSTLTVSNMSPEDSSIYLCSAKDQNTEAFFGQGTRLTVV.

This clonotype has just a few counts. The V call is TRBV4-3, the J call TRBJ2-1, with TRBD2 identical over 9 bases. The V and J ends lost 0 bases and 5 bases, in that order; junction bases with no gene match: 8. This CDR3 region has 17 residues. CDR1 is LGHNA, CDR2 YSLEER, per germline. The CDR3 sequence is CASSQDWNSGSHNEQFF. For the CDR3, the DNA is TGCGCCAGCAGCCAAGATTGGAATAGCGGGAGCCACAATGAGCAGTTCTTC.

The rearrangement uses TRBV5-1 and TRBJ1-1; D call uncertain. This CDR3 comprises 15 residues. V gave up 4 bases and J gave up 2 bases, with 15 bases separating them. The germline V gene encodes CDR1 SGHRS and CDR2 YFSETQ. The CDR3 coding sequence is TGCGCCAGCAGCGCACAAACACCGGCCAACACTGAAGCTTTCTTT. It encodes CASSAQTPANTEAFF. Combining the CDR3 with reference TRBV5-1 and TRBJ1-1 gives the whole variable domain KAGVTQTPRYLIKTRGQQVTLSCSPISGHRSVSWYQQTPGQGLQFLFEYFSETQRNKGNFPGRFSGRQFSNSRSEMNVSTLELGDSALYLCASSAQTPANTEAFFGQGTRLTVV.

This clonotype has a handful of counts. J is TRBJ2-3 and V is TRBV3-1, with 7 bases identical to TRBD1. This CDR3 has 15 residues. CDR1 LGHDT and CDR2 YNNKEL come from the germline V gene (reference sequence). The ends lost 5 bases at V and 2 bases at J; junction bases unmatched: 7. CDR3 region: CASSIRDRNTDTQYF. The CDR3 DNA follows: TGTGCCAGCAGCATCCGGGACAGAAACACAGATACGCAGTATTTT.

The rearrangement links TRBV9 to TRBJ2-2; TRBD1 aligns across 7 bases. This CDR3 region has 16 residues. CDR1 is SGDLS, CDR2 YYNGEE, per germline. V dropped 0 bases and J dropped 4; count of bases not matched to a gene: 6. The CDR3 DNA sequence: TGTGCCAGCAGCGTAGAAAGCAGGGGGTTCACCGGGGAGCTGTTTTTT. It encodes CASSVESRGFTGELFF.

There are a few counts of this clonotype. The CDR3 nucleotides read TGTGCCAGCAGCACGCGGGGTGTACACCTCTACAATGAGCAGTTCTTC. As protein: CASSTRGVHLYNEQFF. The V call is TRBV28, the J call TRBJ2-1; TRBD2 might be the D (6 bases). Trimming removed 6 bases from V and 3 bases from J, with 18 bases in between. CDR3 size: 16 residues. Germline V gives CDR1 MDHEN, CDR2 SYDVKM.

This clonotype was recorded many times. The gene calls are TRBV5-1 and TRBJ1-1; 10 nucleotides agree with TRBD1. V shed 8 bases and J 2 bases; nucleotides not matched to a gene: 12. The CDR3 has 16 residues. Germline V gene sequence: CDR1 SGHRS, CDR2 YFSETQ. The CDR3 here is CASQRQGADLNTEAFF. CDR3 in DNA: TGCGCCAGTCAGAGACAGGGGGCCGATCTAAACACTGAAGCTTTCTTT. Variable domain in full (rest from reference TRBV5-1 and TRBJ1-1): KAGVTQTPRYLIKTRGQQVTLSCSPISGHRSVSWYQQTPGQGLQFLFEYFSETQRNKGNFPGRFSGRQFSNSRSEMNVSTLELGDSALYLCASQRQGADLNTEAFFGQGTRLTVV.

The rearrangement uses TRBV24-1 and TRBJ2-1; TRBD2 matches at 14 bases. CDR1 is KGHDR and CDR2 is SFDVKD in the germline V gene. The CDR3 consists of 17 residues. J was trimmed by 8 bases and V by 5 bases; bases with no gene match: 10. This chain's CDR3 is CATSGRRGLAGGDEQFF. In DNA, the CDR3 is TGTGCCACCAGTGGCCGTAGAGGACTAGCGGGGGGAGATGAGCAGTTCTTC.

This clonotype was counted between two and nine times. The chain uses TRBV6-6 and TRBJ1-1; 7 nucleotides match TRBD1. Germline trimming cut 2 bases from V and 4 bases from J; bases unmatched to any gene: 4. The CDR3 loop spans 14 amino acids. Germline V lookup: CDR1 MNHNY, CDR2 SVGAGI (reference sequence). For the CDR3, the DNA is TGTGCCAGCAGTTACAGGGGGCGCGGCACTGAAGCTTTCTTT. It encodes CASSYRGRGTEAFF.